The 3 T cell receptor beta chains given below trace back to one sample, sequenced in a study of metastatic and nonmetastatic thyroid tumors. Every patient was untreated before thyroid surgery. TCRdb re-called clones via MiXCR from the PCR reads. The data contain tens of thousands of clones, about 18% of them singletons. Sequences were obtained from blood. These receptors came from a male donor with papillary thyroid cancer or a benign thyroid nodule (not recorded which). Some clones in this sample may be carry-over from other donors' samples.

This clone was observed at least ten times. The chain links TRBV28 to TRBJ2-1; 9 nucleotides align to TRBD2. The CDR3 contains 14 residues. CDR1 MDHEN and CDR2 SYDVKM come from the germline V gene. Unmatched junction bases numbered 6, after V lost 2 bases and J lost 10 bases. The chain's CDR3 is CASSLIAGVREQFF. The CDR3 DNA reads as TGTGCCAGCAGTTTAATAGCGGGAGTACGAGAGCAGTTCTTC.

This clone showed up many times. The chain recombines TRBV9 with TRBJ2-1; maybe TRBD2 (5 bases). The germline CDR1 and CDR2 sequences are SGDLS and YYNGEE. V lost 0 bases and J lost 10, with 5 bases in between. The CDR3 totals 11 residues. CDR3 in DNA: TGTGCCAGCAGCGTAGGAGGGGAGCAGTTCTTC. Translation: CASSVGGEQFF. The whole variable domain, filled in from reference TRBV9 and TRBJ2-1, reads DSGVTQTPKHLITATGQRVTLRCSPRSGDLSVYWYQQSLDQGLQFLIQYYNGEERAKGNILERFSAQQFPDLHSELNLSSLELGDSALYFCASSVGGEQFFGPGTRLTVL.

As for this clone: At one end the junction does not follow the germline gene, possibly because of a read error. V and J are TRBV5-1 and TRBJ2-2; a possible D gene is TRBD1 (5 bases). The CDR3 consists of 14 residues. The germline gives CDR1 SGHRS, CDR2 YFSETQ. The CDR3 nucleotides read TGCGCCAGCATCGACAGAGATCAGACCGGTGAGCTGTTTTTT. It encodes CASIDRDQTGELFF.